This TCR beta chain appears in the sequencing data of a study of T-cell reconstitution after alpha-beta-depleted transplantation in children. This clonotype was counted many times. The TCRbeta library was prepared with unique molecular identifiers. Via MiXCR, TCRdb re-called the PCR reads, giving one row per CDR3 protein. There are hundreds of thousands of distinct CDR3 sequences in the sample; approximately 10% occur only once, and 5% to 7% lies in the top ten. Per germline, CDR1 SGHRS and CDR2 YFSETQ. The CDR3 has 16 residues. Losses at the gene ends were 2 bases for V and 4 bases for J; bases not matched to a gene: 10.

This sequence was found in a human donor who donated a stem cell graft to a child with acute lymphoblastic leukemia. Sequencing was performed on PBMCs from the stem cell graft donor, taken from the stem cell graft. J is TRBJ2-3 and V is TRBV5-1; 7 positions match TRBD1. The CDR3 DNA sequence: TGCGCCAGCAGCTTCCGGGACAGTTACGTTGCAGATACGCAGTATTTT. It translates to CASSFRDSYVADTQYF.